The 3 T cell receptor beta chains listed next were all sequenced from one sample in a study of cytomegalovirus exposure and HLA in healthy donors (dated by TCRdb to the late 2010s). The method was the immunoSEQ multiplex PCR assay. A mixture of 60 forward primers for TCR Vbeta segments and 13 reverse primers for TCR Jbeta segments was used in the multiplex PCR. The immuneACCESS repertoire file appears here via TCRdb, limited to in-frame rearrangements. These files lack a portion of the clones; in checked studies, under half of the deficit traces to unresolved V genes, and the cause of the others is not known. The sample profile shows over 150,000 clones; roughly 83% of them were found once. The ten largest clones capture approximately 8% of the sample. Sequencing was performed on PBMCs. The origin of the receptors is a man aged 30 to 39 in good health and CMV-seropositive.

The chain couples TRBV19 to TRBJ1-1; D not resolved. Germline assignment: CDR1 LNHDA and CDR2 SQIVND (reference sequence). The CDR3 length is 13 residues. The V end lost 5 bases, the J end lost 6 bases, and 13 bases lay between the germline ends. CDR3 region: CASSPSGGAEAFF. The CDR3 DNA is TGTGCCAGTAGTCCCAGCGGAGGCGCTGAAGCTTTCTTT.

V gene TRBV6-5 combines with J gene TRBJ2-7; 9 bases match TRBD2. The CDR3 totals 14 residues. Trimming at V came to 8 bases and at J to 5 bases, leaving 10 bases not matched to a gene. Germline V gene lookup returns CDR1 MNHEY and CDR2 SVGAGI. This CDR3 is CASARGRADNEQYF. The CDR3 DNA reads as TGTGCCAGCGCCCGCGGGAGGGCCGACAACGAGCAGTACTTC.

J is TRBJ1-1 and V is TRBV7-3; 8 nucleotides align to TRBD1. The V and J ends lost 6 bases and 5 bases, in that order; junction bases with no gene match: 8. CDR1 and CDR2 (germline): SGHTA, FQGTGA. The CDR3 totals 14 residues. CDR3 sequence reads: CASRPGGGGTEAFF. CDR3 nucleotides: TGTGCCAGCAGGCCAGGGGGCGGAGGGACTGAAGCTTTCTTT.